This T cell receptor beta chain is from a study of vaccination effects on CD4 cells after COVID-19. Across the study: CD4+ T cells specific for antigen were expanded with viral peptide pools by the ViraFEST assay before sequencing. Whole-study findings and limits: Clones that were induced by infection or by vaccine showed marked contraction late after vaccination. Early post-infection timepoints were missing from the study, which also had few convalescent patients.

Isolating CD4+ T cells followed 9 to 10 days of culture. It was two doses of either the BNT162b2 or mRNA-1273 vaccine that participants received. IL-2 medium supplanted half the medium on days 3 and 7. Measured with immunoSEQ multiplex PCR; TCRdb has only the in-frame clones, and not every one. The data show 25,000 to 35,000 clones, 70% to 85% seen once. To note about this clone: Its antigen is still unknown.

Germline V gene lookup returns CDR1 MNHNY and CDR2 SVGAGI (reference sequence). The CDR3 covers 14 residues. V dropped 0 bases and J dropped 5 bases, with 8 bases sitting between them. The gene calls are TRBV6-6 and TRBJ1-5; TRBD1 might be the D (5 bases). The sample in question was CD4+ T cells from PBMCs cultured without peptide, obtained after COVID-19 vaccination. This receptor was obtained from a human donor who received a COVID-19 vaccine. The CDR3 DNA follows: TGTGCCAGCAGTTACTCGGGGGGGTATCAGCCCCAGCATTTT. Translating it yields CASSYSGGYQPQHF.